This T cell receptor (beta chain) was profiled in a study of blood T cell repertoires in COVID-19. The overall study: T cells, B-cell-depleted T cells, or PBMCs provided the cDNA or gDNA that served as material.

In the study's own analysis: Reference gene primer amplification gave nucleated cell count estimates. The protocol was immunoSEQ multiplex PCR, while the TCRdb copy is restricted to in-frame clones and leaves out a portion. V and J calls and clone size are as listed in that table; D and trimming were resolved from the DNA. This table holds about 250,000 clones, 85% to 90% found once. This clone occurred once. Germline lookup yields CDR1 SGHKS and CDR2 YYEKEE (reference sequence). J was trimmed by 1 base and V by 4 bases; bases with no gene match: 4. The CDR3 runs to 15 residues. Sequencing used peripheral blood. The receptor comes from a man older than 75 with acute or convalescent COVID-19. V is TRBV5-5 and J is TRBJ1-1, with 10 bases identical to TRBD1. For the CDR3, the DNA is TGTGCCAGCAGCAAGAGACAGGGGGCGAACACTGAAGCTTTCTTT. This encodes CASSKRQGANTEAFF.